These 27 T cell receptor beta chains were sequenced from one sample in a study of T cell repertoires in cytomegalovirus infection. TCRdb analysed the reads with MiXCR anew, one entry per CDR3 protein. The sample contains around 240,000 distinct CDR3 sequences, roughly 23% of which appear only once. What was sequenced was CD8+ T cells from PBMCs. These receptors came from a human donor in good health (CMV status not recorded). Some clones in this sample may be carry-over from other donors' samples.

The V and J genes are TRBV7-9 and TRBJ2-7, with D tentatively TRBD1 (6 bases). The germline V and J ends were trimmed by 7 bases and 6 bases, with 19 bases remaining between them. CDR3 size: 14 residues. Germline V gives CDR1 SEHNR, CDR2 FQNEAQ (reference sequence). The DNA for the CDR3 is TGTGCCAGCATCAAACAGGGATCTTTCGGCGAGCAGTACTTC. This gives the protein CASIKQGSFGEQYF.

This clonotype was counted only a few times. DNA of the CDR3: TGTGCCAGCAGCGGACAGCCCTCCTACGAGCAGTACTTC. It codes for CASSGQPSYEQYF. The V and J genes are TRBV5-4 and TRBJ2-7; D is perhaps TRBD1 (6 bases). The germline gives CDR1 SGHNT, CDR2 YYREEE (reference sequence). CDR3 size: 13 residues. V was clipped by 4 bases and J by 0 bases, with 8 bases between them.

There are many counts of this clonotype. V is TRBV28 and J is TRBJ2-5; D may correspond to TRBD1 or TRBD2 (5 bases each). Germline V lookup: CDR1 MDHEN, CDR2 SYDVKM. The V and J ends lost 5 bases and 7 bases respectively, with 23 bases between them. This CDR3 spans 16 amino acids. In nucleotides, the CDR3 is TGTGCCAGCAGTCGAGATTCCGCCGGGACCTCGAGGACCCAGTACTTC. This codes for CASSRDSAGTSRTQYF.

This clonotype was recorded many times. The chain combines TRBV5-6 with TRBJ2-1; 7 bases are shared with TRBD1. Germline loops: CDR1 SGHDT, CDR2 YYEEEE. Trimming took 5 bases from V and 3 from J; bases not matched to a gene: 8. The CDR3 totals 15 residues. The CDR3 sequence is CASRSRGTLYNEQFF. The CDR3 coding sequence is TGTGCCAGCAGATCCAGGGGGACACTCTACAATGAGCAGTTCTTC.

CDR3 DNA: TGTGCCAGCAGCCCGGCGAAGGGCCTTTTCATGAACACTGAAGCTTTCTTT. It translates to CASSPAKGLFMNTEAFF. This rearrangement joins TRBV7-6 to TRBJ1-1; D unclear. Germline CDR1 SGHVS, CDR2 FNYEAQ. The CDR3 runs 17 residues. Between the trimmed V and J ends, which lost 5 bases and 0 bases, there was a span of 19 bases.

This clonotype turned up a few times. V gene TRBV7-9 combines with J gene TRBJ2-2; D possibly corresponds to TRBD2 (5 bases). This CDR3 has 14 amino acids. V gave up 5 bases and J gave up 6 bases, with 13 bases separating them. The germline CDR1 and CDR2 sequences are SEHNR and FQNEAQ (reference sequence). The CDR3 bases are TGTGCCAGCAGCCAGTCGGGGAAAGCCGGGGAGCTGTTTTTT. It codes for CASSQSGKAGELFF.

This clonotype was counted only a few times. This rearrangement joins TRBV2 to TRBJ1-1; no firm D call. Germline V lookup: CDR1 SNHLY, CDR2 FYNNEI. CDR3 length: 17 residues. Trimming took off 3 bases at V and 0 bases at J, with 17 bases between the two ends. CDR3 loop: CASSDSNGGVLNTEAFF. CDR3 DNA sequence: TGTGCCAGCAGTGATTCTAATGGCGGAGTCTTGAACACTGAAGCTTTCTTT. Complete variable domain (other parts from reference TRBV2 and TRBJ1-1): EPEVTQTPSHQVTQMGQEVILRCVPISNHLYFYWYRQILGQKVEFLVSFYNNEISEKSEIFDDQFSVERPDGSNFTLKIRSTKLEDSAMYFCASSDSNGGVLNTEAFFGQGTRLTVV.

The J gene is TRBJ1-5, the V gene TRBV2, with D unresolved. The V gene lost 6 bases and the J gene lost 6 bases, with 18 bases spanning the gap. CDR1 is SNHLY, CDR2 FYNNEI, per germline. The CDR3 covers 15 residues. The CDR3 sequence is CASRSGALLVQPQHF. CDR3 DNA sequence: TGTGCCAGCAGGTCCGGAGCGCTTCTCGTTCAGCCCCAGCATTTT.

This sequence joins TRBV6-6 and TRBJ2-7; D gene ambiguous. Germline-derived CDR1 and CDR2 are MNHNY and SVGAGI (reference sequence). The CDR3 sequence is 12 residues long. Trimming took off 6 bases at V and 3 bases at J, with 9 bases between the two ends. The CDR3 coding sequence is TGTGCCAGCAGCAATTTAAACTACGAGCAGTACTTC. The encoded protein is CASSNLNYEQYF.

This chain connects TRBV9 to TRBJ2-5; D not certain. Germline CDR1 reads SGDLS; CDR2 reads YYNGEE. The CDR3 is made up of 14 amino acids. Trimming took 0 bases from V and 3 from J, leaving 9 bases between them. CDR3 sequence reads: CASSVALGEETQYF. DNA of the CDR3: TGTGCCAGCAGCGTAGCTCTTGGGGAAGAGACCCAGTACTTC.

This rearrangement joins TRBV5-4 to TRBJ2-5, with D perhaps TRBD2 (6 bases). The germline V gene has CDR1 SGHNT and CDR2 YYREEE (reference sequence). The CDR3 totals 14 residues. V lost 4 bases to trimming and J lost 0 bases, with 10 bases between them. CDR3 DNA: TGTGCCAGCAGCCAGCCTAGCGACCAAGAGACCCAGTACTTC. It yields the protein CASSQPSDQETQYF.

The gene calls are TRBV6-2 or TRBV6-3 and TRBJ2-5; TRBD2 is a possible D gene (6 bases). V was trimmed by 8 bases and J by 5 bases, leaving 15 bases between them. Germline V CDR1 and CDR2: MNHEY, SVGEGT. The CDR3 runs 13 residues. The CDR3 sequence is CASSPPGDETQYF. For the CDR3, the DNA is TGTGCCAGCTCCCCACCGGGGGACGAGACCCAGTACTTC.

This clonotype was seen a handful of times. As DNA, the CDR3 is TGTGCCAGCACTCCCCCCTCAGGCTATGGCTACACCTTC. This sequence encodes CASTPPSGYGYTF. This chain links TRBV7-9 with TRBJ1-2; D ambiguous. This CDR3 is 13 amino acids long. The germline V and J ends were trimmed by 7 bases and 4 bases, with 13 bases remaining between them. Germline lookup yields CDR1 SEHNR and CDR2 FQNEAQ (reference sequence).

This clonotype was observed at least ten times. CDR3 sequence: CASSYSNEVAGSLFF. Written as DNA, the CDR3 is TGTGCCAGCAGTTACTCGAATGAAGTAGCGGGGAGCCTGTTCTTC. The chain joins TRBV6-2 or TRBV6-3 to TRBJ2-1; TRBD2 aligns across 8 bases. V dropped 0 bases and J dropped 15; count of bases not matched to a gene: 13. CDR3 length equals 15 residues. The germline CDR1 and CDR2 sequences are MNHEY and SVGEGT.

This clonotype occurred a few times. The chain links TRBV28 to TRBJ1-1; D not resolved. Deletions cut 6 bases from V and 5 bases from J, with 10 bases between. CDR1 is MDHEN and CDR2 is SYDVKM in the germline V gene. This CDR3 spans 12 amino acids. The CDR3 spells CASSQVETEAFF. CDR3 in DNA: TGTGCCAGCAGCCAAGTAGAGACTGAAGCTTTCTTT.

The CDR3 DNA reads TGTGCCAGCAGGGCCAGCGGGGCTCCCTCCTACAATGAGCAGTTCTTC. This translates into CASRASGAPSYNEQFF. The chain is built from TRBV6-6 and TRBJ2-1; 7 bases map to TRBD2. V lost 6 bases and J lost 0; bases outside the gene matches: 8. The CDR3 loop spans 16 amino acids. Germline CDR1 reads MNHNY; CDR2 reads SVGAGI (reference sequence).

This sequence joins TRBV2 and TRBJ2-5, with 7 positions matching TRBD2. The ends lost 7 bases at V and 6 bases at J; junction bases unmatched: 8. Germline CDR1 and CDR2: SNHLY and FYNNEI. This CDR3 contains 13 residues. In nucleotides, the CDR3 is TGTGCCAGCACTTGGACGGGGGGACAGACCCAGTACTTC. This translates into CASTWTGGQTQYF.

This clonotype has a count of ten or more. This CDR3 reads CASSLWDRASGTEAFF. The CDR3 nucleotides read TGTGCCAGCAGTTTGTGGGACAGGGCCTCGGGCACTGAAGCTTTCTTT. This chain connects TRBV12-3 or TRBV12-4 to TRBJ1-1; 9 bases map to TRBD1. The length of the CDR3 is 16 residues. V shed 3 bases and J 4 bases; nucleotides not matched to a gene: 9.

The chain is built from TRBV20-1 and TRBJ2-7; 9 nucleotides match TRBD1. The ends lost 0 bases at V and 4 bases at J; junction bases unmatched: 10. Germline V lookup: CDR1 DFQATT, CDR2 SNEGSKA (reference sequence). CDR3 length equals 16 residues. The CDR3 DNA reads TGCAGTGCTAGAGACATCCCCGGGACAGGGTGGTACGAGCAGTACTTC. Its translation: CSARDIPGTGWYEQYF.

The chain couples TRBV12-3 or TRBV12-4 to TRBJ2-2, with TRBD2 matching over 12 bases. Germline trimming cut 11 bases from V and 5 bases from J; bases unmatched to any gene: 9. CDR3 length: 15 amino acids. CDR3 coding DNA: TGTGCCGGCTGTTTTGGACTAGCGGGGACCGGGGAGCTGTTTTTT. The encoded protein is CAGCFGLAGTGELFF.

Only a few counts were recorded for this clonotype. The chain has TRBV11-3 and TRBJ1-1, with 8 positions matching TRBD1. Trimming removed 3 bases from V and 6 bases from J; junction bases left unmatched: 9. CDR1 is SGHNT, CDR2 YENEEA, per germline. CDR3 length: 15 residues. Written as DNA, the CDR3 is TGTGCCAGCAGCTTGACCACGGACAGGGAGGCTGAAGCTTTCTTT. Protein: CASSLTTDREAEAFF.

This clonotype was seen repeatedly, ten times or more. V gene TRBV7-2 combines with J gene TRBJ2-2; TRBD1 is a possible D gene (5 bases). Germline values: CDR1 SGHTA, CDR2 FQGNSA. The CDR3 extends over 14 amino acids. Trimming pared 2 bases from V and 4 bases from J, leaving 8 bases between. The DNA for the CDR3 is TGTGCCAGCAGCTTAACAGGTCCCACCGGGGAGCTGTTTTTT. Translation gives CASSLTGPTGELFF. Together with reference TRBV7-2 and TRBJ2-2, the CDR3 gives the full variable domain: GAGVSQSPSNKVTEKGKDVELRCDPISGHTALYWYRQSLGQGLEFLIYFQGNSAPDKSGLPSDRFSAERTGGSVSTLTIQRTQQEDSAVYLCASSLTGPTGELFFGEGSRLTVL.

The genes are TRBV12-3 or TRBV12-4 and TRBJ2-1; maybe TRBD1 (6 bases). Trimming removed 3 bases from V and 11 bases from J, with 17 bases in between. The CDR3 runs to 14 residues. The CDR3 loop is CASSFQGPLWQQFF. The CDR3 DNA reads TGTGCCAGCAGTTTTCAGGGGCCTCTCTGGCAGCAGTTCTTC.

The CDR3 sequence: CSAQGLYSYNEQFF. For the CDR3, the DNA is TGCAGCGCCCAGGGACTTTACTCCTACAATGAGCAGTTCTTC. The rearrangement uses TRBV29-1 and TRBJ2-1; TRBD2 might be the D (6 bases). Between the trimmed V and J ends, which lost 7 bases and 0 bases, there was a span of 13 bases. The CDR3 covers 14 residues. Germline V gene data show CDR1 as SQVTM and CDR2 as ANQGSEA.

This clonotype showed up many times. This chain uses TRBV6-1 with TRBJ2-4; D gene unclear. This CDR3 contains 14 residues. V lost 5 bases, J lost 0 bases, and 8 bases lay in between. The germline CDR1 and CDR2 sequences are MNHNS and SASEGT. The CDR3 loop reads CASSSPIAKNIQYF. The DNA of the CDR3 is TGTGCCAGCAGTTCCCCTATAGCCAAAAACATTCAGTACTTC.

This clonotype was seen a few times. This chain joins TRBV12-5 and TRBJ2-5; D remains unclear. The length of the CDR3 is 13 residues. Germline CDR1 and CDR2: LGHNT and FRNRAP. Deletions cut 6 bases from V and 4 bases from J, with 12 bases between. CDR3: CASGIGSIETQYF. For the CDR3, the DNA is TGTGCTAGTGGCATTGGTTCGATAGAGACCCAGTACTTC.

The chain carries TRBV18 and TRBJ2-2; TRBD2 agrees at 13 bases. This CDR3 is 17 amino acids long. With 4 bases clipped from V and 5 bases from J, the junction kept 7 bases outside the gene matches. Looked up from germline, CDR1 is KGHSH and CDR2 is LQKENI. CDR3: CASSLFATSGRTGELFF. DNA of the CDR3: TGTGCCAGCTCACTTTTTGCGACTAGCGGGAGGACCGGGGAGCTGTTTTTT.